The clone carrying this T cell receptor beta chain was seen a few times. Its target is not known. Individually, cDNA molecules had unique molecular identifiers attached to them. TCRdb itself ran the 5' RACE reads through MiXCR, one entry per CDR3 protein. The sample has more than 60,000 distinct CDR3 sequences, around 13% seen once; the top ten hold about 8.5%. The source of the sample is a study of early T cells in non-severe SARS-CoV-2 infection. The overall study: Sequenced bulk RNA came from whole blood that was unsorted, and chains were unpaired. Study findings and constraints: Database matching using VDJdb favored anti-spike CD8 responses, with private and CD4 specificities left missing.

Material for sequencing was whole blood. The receptor was isolated from an adult who was a healthcare worker with PCR-confirmed SARS-CoV-2 infection or an uninfected control (not recorded which).

For the CDR3, the DNA is TGTGCCAGCAGCGCCGGGACAGGGATGTCCGGGGCCCTCCACTTT. It is translated as CASSAGTGMSGALHF. The J gene is TRBJ1-6, the V gene TRBV7-9; 9 nucleotides agree with TRBD1. J lost 14 bases, V lost 5 bases, and 13 bases had no gene match. The germline gives CDR1 SEHNR, CDR2 FQNEAQ (reference sequence). The CDR3 consists of 15 residues.